The 18 T cell receptor beta chains listed next were all sequenced from one sample in a study of Graves' ophthalmopathy and Graves' hyperthyroidism. Amplification of TCR beta CDR3 regions used RNA transcripts. Second-round multiplex PCR came after first-round RT-PCR with HTBI primers. TCRdb reanalysed the multiplex PCR reads using MiXCR and keeps one entry per CDR3 protein. The sample carries hundreds of thousands of distinct CDR3 sequences, 20% to 25% recorded once. The sequenced material came from peripheral blood. The receptor source for this set is a woman between 18 and 29 years old with stable Graves' hyperthyroidism. Some clones in this sample may be carry-over from other donors' samples.

This clonotype was counted many times. V and J are TRBV6-1 and TRBJ2-5; TRBD1 aligns across 8 bases. Germline CDR1 MNHNS, CDR2 SASEGT. V was pared by 7 bases and J by 3 bases, with 10 bases of the junction left unmatched. This CDR3 is built from 15 residues. The CDR3 DNA is TGTGCCAGCACACTGACAGGGGAAGGTAAAGAGACCCAGTACTTC. It is translated as CASTLTGEGKETQYF.

This clonotype has ten or more counts. The chain is built from TRBV6-5 and TRBJ2-7; the match to TRBD1 covers 8 bases. V trimming: 2 bases; J trimming: 2 bases; junction bases outside the gene matches: 2. The CDR3 covers 14 residues. CDR1 is MNHEY, CDR2 SVGAGI, per germline. The CDR3 region is CASSYADRAYEQYF. The CDR3 nucleotides are TGTGCCAGCAGTTACGCGGACAGGGCCTACGAGCAGTACTTC.

This clonotype has ten or more counts. The rearrangement uses TRBV12-3 or TRBV12-4 and TRBJ2-5; D is unclear. V was pared by 5 bases and J by 4 bases, with 17 bases between. The CDR3 contains 15 residues. CDR3 DNA: TGTGCCAGCAGTCCGCCAGCCTCCGCCCGAGAGACCCAGTACTTC. It is translated as CASSPPASARETQYF.

This clonotype was seen repeatedly, ten times or more. The chain has TRBV29-1 and TRBJ1-1; the D is unclear. V lost 4 bases and J 8 bases, leaving 14 bases between the germline ends. Germline CDR1 is SQVTM and CDR2 is ANQGSEA. The CDR3 consists of 12 residues. The CDR3 loop reads CSVGWSGPEAFF. The CDR3 DNA reads TGCAGCGTTGGATGGTCTGGCCCAGAAGCTTTCTTT.

In this sample, this clonotype turned up many times. Given a much more abundant clone one base away, this may be a read error. The chain is built from TRBV6-1 and TRBJ1-2; D unresolved. CDR3 length equals 13 residues. Germline-derived CDR1 and CDR2 are MNHNS and SASEGT. The CDR3 region has the DNA TGTGCCAGCAGTGAATTAGTTCGCGCTGGCTACATCTTC. Amino acids: CASSELVRAGYIF.

Comment on this clonotype: A read error may be the cause here, since a much bigger clone is one base away. The rearrangement joins TRBV29-1 to TRBJ1-2; D is possibly TRBD1 (5 bases). Trimming cost V 3 bases and J 3 bases, with 20 bases left between them. Germline V gene sequence: CDR1 SQVTM, CDR2 ANQGSEA. This CDR3 has 16 residues. In nucleotides, the CDR3 is TGCAGCGTTGATGGTCCCTCAGAGGGGAACTACTATGGCTACACCTTC. It specifies CSVDGPSEGNYYGYTF.

This clonotype was seen at least ten times. V and J are TRBV4-1 and TRBJ1-6; no firm D call. Germline lookup yields CDR1 MGHRA and CDR2 YSYEKL. The CDR3 sequence is 16 residues long. V was shortened by 2 bases and J by 12 bases, with 20 bases between the two germline ends. The CDR3 DNA follows: TGCGCCAGCAGCCAACCGACGAGGCGGGCATACGGACCCCTCCACTTT. Protein: CASSQPTRRAYGPLHF.

This clonotype was seen many times. The chain couples TRBV9 to TRBJ1-1; 11 positions agree with TRBD1. V trimming: 0 bases; J trimming: 5 bases; junction bases outside the gene matches: 6. The CDR3 has 16 amino acids. CDR1 and CDR2 (germline): SGDLS, YYNGEE. CDR3 amino acids: CASSVGPGQGGTEAFF. The DNA of the CDR3 is TGTGCCAGCAGCGTAGGGCCGGGACAGGGGGGTACTGAAGCTTTCTTT.

Ten or more counts support this clonotype. The chain carries TRBV28 and TRBJ1-5; 7 nucleotides line up with TRBD1. V dropped 2 bases and J dropped 7; count of bases not matched to a gene: 5. Per germline, CDR1 MDHEN and CDR2 SYDVKM. CDR3 length equals 14 residues. CDR3 coding DNA: TGTGCCAGCAGTTTAAGCAGGGGGTGGCAGCCCCAGCATTTT. This codes for CASSLSRGWQPQHF.

Details on this clonotype: With a much larger clone just one base away, this may be a read error. This chain uses TRBV28 with TRBJ1-1; no reliable D call. There are 13 residues in the CDR3. Germline values: CDR1 MDHEN, CDR2 SYDVKM. The V end was cut by 4 bases, the J end by 6 bases, with 12 bases between. The CDR3 sequence: CASSWPHHAEAFF. The CDR3 DNA follows: TGTGCCAGCAGTTGGCCCCACCACGCTGAAGCTTTCTTT.

The V call is TRBV4-2, the J call TRBJ1-1, with D perhaps TRBD1 (6 bases). The CDR3 covers 15 residues. From germline, CDR1 is LGHNA and CDR2 YNFKEQ. Between the trimmed V and J ends, which lost 4 bases and 3 bases, there was a span of 15 bases. The CDR3 bases are TGTGCCAGCAGCCGGGTAGGGGGATTGGACACTGAAGCTTTCTTT. Translation: CASSRVGGLDTEAFF.

This rearrangement joins TRBV9 to TRBJ2-7; 7 bases align to TRBD1. The CDR3 sequence is 14 residues long. Trimming at V came to 6 bases and at J to 0 bases, leaving 6 bases not matched to a gene. The germline V gene encodes CDR1 SGDLS and CDR2 YYNGEE. CDR3 amino acids: CASTTGTDSYEQYF. CDR3 bases: TGTGCCAGCACCACCGGGACAGACTCCTACGAGCAGTACTTC.

The table lists this clonotype with many counts. This sequence joins TRBV7-6 and TRBJ1-1; a possible D gene is TRBD1 (5 bases). Germline CDR1 is SGHVS and CDR2 is FNYEAQ. Trimming removed 3 bases at V and 2 bases at J, with 13 bases between. The CDR3 covers 15 residues. In DNA, the CDR3 is TGTGCCAGCAGCTTGTTCCAGGGAGATAACACTGAAGCTTTCTTT. Protein sequence: CASSLFQGDNTEAFF.

This chain joins TRBV11-2 and TRBJ2-5; maybe TRBD2 (5 bases). Germline values: CDR1 SGHAT, CDR2 FQNNGV. This CDR3 has 14 residues. The V end was cut by 4 bases, the J end by 9 bases, with 18 bases between. The CDR3 DNA follows: TGTGCCAGCAGCTCCCTCGTGGCCAGGAGGCCCCAGTACTTC. This codes for CASSSLVARRPQYF.

This clonotype was observed a few times. This may stem from a read error, because a much larger clone lies one nucleotide away. The final CDR3 position lacks the conserved phenylalanine or tryptophan, pointing to a likely read error. The chain combines TRBV27 with TRBJ1-2, with TRBD1 matching over 10 bases. V lost 6 bases, J lost 4 bases, and 5 bases stayed unmatched. CDR3 length: 14 amino acids. CDR1 MNHEY and CDR2 SMNVEV come from the germline V gene (reference sequence). The CDR3 DNA reads as TGTGCCAGCAGCCAGACAGGGGGCGGCTATGGCTACACCCTC. This gives the protein CASSQTGGGYGYTL.

This clonotype was observed many times. The chain employs TRBV20-1 and TRBJ2-5; TRBD2 matches at 15 bases. CDR3 size: 14 residues. Trimming cost V 7 bases and J 7 bases; bases outside gene matches: 7. Germline CDR1 is DFQATT and CDR2 is SNEGSKA (reference sequence). CDR3 amino acids: CSGQGLAGGVTQYF. The CDR3 nucleotides are TGCAGTGGCCAGGGACTAGCGGGGGGAGTGACCCAGTACTTC.

The chain recombines TRBV12-5 with TRBJ2-7; 8 bases are shared with TRBD1. J gave up 4 bases and V 4 bases, and 6 bases lay outside the gene matches. Germline CDR1 is LGHNT and CDR2 is FRNRAP. This CDR3 spans 14 amino acids. Here the CDR3 reads CASGSWTGRYEQYF. CDR3 sequence (DNA): TGTGCTAGTGGTTCCTGGACAGGGAGATACGAGCAGTACTTC. The variable domain in full, with the rest retrieved from reference TRBV12-5 and TRBJ2-7, is DARVTQTPRHKVTEMGQEVTMRCQPILGHNTVFWYRQTMMQGLELLAYFRNRAPLDDSGMPKDRFSAEMPDATLATLKIQPSEPRDSAVYFCASGSWTGRYEQYFGPGTRLTVT.

This clonotype showed up many times. This chain connects TRBV12-5 to TRBJ1-5; 10 nucleotides match TRBD1. The CDR3 totals 15 residues. Losses at the gene ends were 1 base for V and 4 bases for J; bases not matched to a gene: 1. Germline V lookup: CDR1 LGHNT, CDR2 FRNRAP. CDR3 bases: TGTGCTAGTGGTTTGGGGACAGGGGGTAATCAGCCCCAGCATTTT. Residues: CASGLGTGGNQPQHF.